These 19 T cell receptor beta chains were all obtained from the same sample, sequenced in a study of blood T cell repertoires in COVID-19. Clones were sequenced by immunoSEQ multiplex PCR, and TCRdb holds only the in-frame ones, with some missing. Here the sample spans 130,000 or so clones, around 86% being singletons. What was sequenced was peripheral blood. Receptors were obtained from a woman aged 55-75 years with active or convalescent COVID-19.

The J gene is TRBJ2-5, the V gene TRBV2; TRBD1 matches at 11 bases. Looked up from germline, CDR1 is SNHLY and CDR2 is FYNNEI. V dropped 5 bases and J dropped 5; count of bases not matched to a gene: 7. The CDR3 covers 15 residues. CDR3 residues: CASSRTGDRGETQYF. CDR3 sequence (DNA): TGTGCCAGCAGTCGTACAGGGGACAGGGGGGAGACCCAGTACTTC.

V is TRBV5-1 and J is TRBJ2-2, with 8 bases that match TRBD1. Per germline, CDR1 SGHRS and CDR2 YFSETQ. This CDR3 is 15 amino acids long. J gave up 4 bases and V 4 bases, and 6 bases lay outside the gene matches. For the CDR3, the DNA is TGCGCCAGCAGCCTCCTAGGACAGGGCACCGGGGAGCTGTTTTTT. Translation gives CASSLLGQGTGELFF.

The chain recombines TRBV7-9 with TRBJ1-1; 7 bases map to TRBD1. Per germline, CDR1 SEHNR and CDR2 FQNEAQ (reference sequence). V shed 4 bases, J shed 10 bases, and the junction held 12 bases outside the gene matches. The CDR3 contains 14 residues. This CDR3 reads CASSSTGSQFGAFF. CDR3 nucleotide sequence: TGTGCCAGCAGCTCGACAGGGAGTCAGTTTGGAGCTTTCTTT.

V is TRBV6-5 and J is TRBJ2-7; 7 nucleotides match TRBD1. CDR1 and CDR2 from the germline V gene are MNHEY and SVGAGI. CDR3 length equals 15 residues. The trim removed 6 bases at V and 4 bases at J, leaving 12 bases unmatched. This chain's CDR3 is CASRPWGTALYEQYV. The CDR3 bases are TGTGCCAGCAGGCCCTGGGGGACAGCCCTTTACGAGCAGTACGTC.

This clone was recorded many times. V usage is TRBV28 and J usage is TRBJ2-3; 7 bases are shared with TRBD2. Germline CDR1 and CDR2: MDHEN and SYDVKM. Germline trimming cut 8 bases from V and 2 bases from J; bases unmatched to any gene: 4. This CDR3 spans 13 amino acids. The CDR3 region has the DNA TGTGCCAGCTTGGGAGGGGTCACAGATACGCAGTATTTT. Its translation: CASLGGVTDTQYF.

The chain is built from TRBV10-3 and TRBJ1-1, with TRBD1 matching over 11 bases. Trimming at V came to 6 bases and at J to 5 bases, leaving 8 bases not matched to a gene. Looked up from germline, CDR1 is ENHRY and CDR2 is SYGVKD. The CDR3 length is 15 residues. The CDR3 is CAISDHGQGATEAFF. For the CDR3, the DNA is TGTGCCATCAGCGATCATGGACAGGGGGCGACTGAAGCTTTCTTT.

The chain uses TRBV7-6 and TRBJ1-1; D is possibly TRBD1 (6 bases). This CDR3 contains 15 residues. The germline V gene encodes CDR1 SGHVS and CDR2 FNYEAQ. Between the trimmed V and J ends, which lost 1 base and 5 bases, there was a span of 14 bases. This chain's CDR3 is CASSLGYGGHTEAFF. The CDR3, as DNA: TGTGCCAGCAGCTTAGGGTACGGGGGGCATACTGAAGCTTTCTTT.

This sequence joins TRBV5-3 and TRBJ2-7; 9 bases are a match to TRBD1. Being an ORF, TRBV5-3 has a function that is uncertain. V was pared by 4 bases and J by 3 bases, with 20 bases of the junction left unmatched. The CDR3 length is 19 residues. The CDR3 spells CARSASLGDRDRAGYEQYV. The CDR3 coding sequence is TGTGCCAGAAGCGCGAGCCTAGGGGACCGGGACAGGGCTGGCTACGAGCAGTACGTC.

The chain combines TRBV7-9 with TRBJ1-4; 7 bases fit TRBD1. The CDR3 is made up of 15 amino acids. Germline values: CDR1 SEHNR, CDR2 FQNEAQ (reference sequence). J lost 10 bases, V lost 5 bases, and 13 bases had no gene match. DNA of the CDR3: TGTGCCAGCAGCCCAACTGGGACAGCGGGGGGAAAACTGTTTTTT. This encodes CASSPTGTAGGKLFF.

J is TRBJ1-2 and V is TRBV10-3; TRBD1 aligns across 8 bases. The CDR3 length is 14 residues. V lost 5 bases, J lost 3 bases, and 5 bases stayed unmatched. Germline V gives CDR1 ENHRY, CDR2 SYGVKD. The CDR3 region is CAISKDRDDYGYTF. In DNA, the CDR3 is TGTGCCATCAGTAAGGACAGGGATGACTATGGCTACACCTTC.

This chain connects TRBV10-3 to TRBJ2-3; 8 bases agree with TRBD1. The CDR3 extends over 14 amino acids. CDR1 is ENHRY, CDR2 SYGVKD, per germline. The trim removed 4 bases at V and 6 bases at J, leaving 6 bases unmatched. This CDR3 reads CAISGGGQGDTQYF. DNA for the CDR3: TGTGCCATCAGTGGCGGAGGACAGGGCGATACGCAGTATTTT.

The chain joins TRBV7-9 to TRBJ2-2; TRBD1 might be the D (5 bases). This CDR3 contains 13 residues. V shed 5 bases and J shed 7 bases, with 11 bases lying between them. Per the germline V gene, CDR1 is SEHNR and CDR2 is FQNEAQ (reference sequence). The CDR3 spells CASSPSQGGELFF. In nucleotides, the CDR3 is TGTGCCAGCAGCCCCTCCCAGGGCGGGGAGCTGTTTTTT.

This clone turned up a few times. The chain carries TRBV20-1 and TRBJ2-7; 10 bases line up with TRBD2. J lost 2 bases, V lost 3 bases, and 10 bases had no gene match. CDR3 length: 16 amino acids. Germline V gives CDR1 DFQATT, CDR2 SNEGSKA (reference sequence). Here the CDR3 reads CSASRTSGLPPYEQYF. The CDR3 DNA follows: TGCAGTGCTAGTCGGACTAGCGGACTCCCCCCCTACGAGCAGTACTTC.

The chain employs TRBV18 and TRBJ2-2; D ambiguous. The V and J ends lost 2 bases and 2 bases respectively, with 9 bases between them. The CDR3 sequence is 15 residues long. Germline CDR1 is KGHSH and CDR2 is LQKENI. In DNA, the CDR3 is TGTGCCAGCTCACCAGCACGAGTCAACACCGGGGAGCTGTTTTTT. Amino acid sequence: CASSPARVNTGELFF.

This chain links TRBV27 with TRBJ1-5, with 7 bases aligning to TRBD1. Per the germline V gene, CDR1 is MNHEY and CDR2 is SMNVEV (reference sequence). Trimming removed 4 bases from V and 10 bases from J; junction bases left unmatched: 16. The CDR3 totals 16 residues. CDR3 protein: CASSSVTGVGSRPQHF. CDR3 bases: TGTGCCAGCAGTTCGGTCACAGGGGTCGGCTCTCGACCCCAGCATTTT.

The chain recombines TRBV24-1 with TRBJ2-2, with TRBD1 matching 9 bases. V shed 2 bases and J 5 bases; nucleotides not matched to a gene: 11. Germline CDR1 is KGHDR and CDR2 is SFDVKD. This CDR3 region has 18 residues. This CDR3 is CATSDWGQGRVETGELFF. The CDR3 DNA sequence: TGTGCCACCAGTGATTGGGGACAGGGCCGGGTGGAGACCGGGGAGCTGTTTTTT.

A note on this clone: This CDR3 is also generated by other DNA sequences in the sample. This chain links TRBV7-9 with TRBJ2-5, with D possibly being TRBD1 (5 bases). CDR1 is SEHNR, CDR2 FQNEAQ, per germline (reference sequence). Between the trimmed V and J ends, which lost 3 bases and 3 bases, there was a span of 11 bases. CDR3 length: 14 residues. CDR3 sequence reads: CASSFQGIEETQYF. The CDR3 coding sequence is TGTGCCAGCAGCTTTCAGGGAATCGAAGAGACCCAGTACTTC.

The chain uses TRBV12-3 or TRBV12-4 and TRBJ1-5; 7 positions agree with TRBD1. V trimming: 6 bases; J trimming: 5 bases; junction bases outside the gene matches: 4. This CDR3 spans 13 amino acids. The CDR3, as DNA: TGTGCCAGCAGGACAGGGTATTATCAGCCCCAGCATTTT. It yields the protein CASRTGYYQPQHF.

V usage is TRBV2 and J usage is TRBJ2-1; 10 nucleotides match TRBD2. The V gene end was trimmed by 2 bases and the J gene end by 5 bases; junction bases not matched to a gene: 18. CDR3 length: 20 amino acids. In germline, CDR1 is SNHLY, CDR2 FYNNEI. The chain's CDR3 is CASSERVGTSEPLGNNEQFF. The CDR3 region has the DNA TGTGCCAGCAGTGAACGCGTCGGGACTAGCGAACCCCTTGGGAACAATGAGCAGTTCTTC.